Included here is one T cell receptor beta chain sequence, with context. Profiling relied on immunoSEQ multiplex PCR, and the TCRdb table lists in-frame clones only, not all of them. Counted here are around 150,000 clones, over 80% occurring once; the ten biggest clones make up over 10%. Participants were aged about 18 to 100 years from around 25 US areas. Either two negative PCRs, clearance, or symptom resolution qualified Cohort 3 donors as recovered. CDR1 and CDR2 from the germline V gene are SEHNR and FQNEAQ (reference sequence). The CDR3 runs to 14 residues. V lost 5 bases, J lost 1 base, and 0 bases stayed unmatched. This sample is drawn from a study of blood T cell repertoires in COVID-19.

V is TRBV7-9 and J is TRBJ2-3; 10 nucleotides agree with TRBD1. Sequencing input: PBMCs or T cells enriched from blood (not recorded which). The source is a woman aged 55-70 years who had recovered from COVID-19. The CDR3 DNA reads TGTGCCAGCAGCGACAGGGGGCGCACAGATACGCAGTATTTT. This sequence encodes CASSDRGRTDTQYF.